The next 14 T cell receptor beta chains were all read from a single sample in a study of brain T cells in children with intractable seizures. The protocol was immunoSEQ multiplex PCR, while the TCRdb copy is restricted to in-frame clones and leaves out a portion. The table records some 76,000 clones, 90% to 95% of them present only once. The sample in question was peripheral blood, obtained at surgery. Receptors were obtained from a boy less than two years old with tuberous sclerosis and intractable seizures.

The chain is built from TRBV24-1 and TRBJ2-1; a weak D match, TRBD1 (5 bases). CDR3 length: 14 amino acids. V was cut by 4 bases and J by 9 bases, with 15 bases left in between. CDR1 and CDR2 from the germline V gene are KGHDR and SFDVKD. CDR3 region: CATSDRTRAAEQFF. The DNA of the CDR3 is TGTGCCACCAGTGACCGAACCAGGGCGGCTGAGCAGTTCTTC.

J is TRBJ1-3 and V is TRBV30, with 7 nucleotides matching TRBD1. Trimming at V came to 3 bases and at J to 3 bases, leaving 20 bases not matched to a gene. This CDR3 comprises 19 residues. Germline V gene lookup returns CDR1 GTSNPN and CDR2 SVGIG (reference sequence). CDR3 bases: TGTGCCTGGAGAAGGAGGGATCGGACAGGCCAGGAAGGTGGAAACACCATATATTTT. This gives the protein CAWRRRDRTGQEGGNTIYF.

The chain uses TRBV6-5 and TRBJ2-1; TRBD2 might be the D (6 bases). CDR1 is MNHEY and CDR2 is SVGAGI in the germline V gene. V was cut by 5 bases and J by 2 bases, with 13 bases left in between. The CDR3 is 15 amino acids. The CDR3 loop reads CASSPPGGTYNEQFF. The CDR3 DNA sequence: TGTGCCAGCAGTCCTCCGGGCGGGACCTACAATGAGCAGTTCTTC.

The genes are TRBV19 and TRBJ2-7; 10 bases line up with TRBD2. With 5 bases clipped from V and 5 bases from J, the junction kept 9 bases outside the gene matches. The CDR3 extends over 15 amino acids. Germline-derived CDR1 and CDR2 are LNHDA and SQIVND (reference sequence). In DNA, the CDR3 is TGTGCCAGTAGTGGCCCGACTAGCGGGTCACACGAGCAGTACTTC. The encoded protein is CASSGPTSGSHEQYF.

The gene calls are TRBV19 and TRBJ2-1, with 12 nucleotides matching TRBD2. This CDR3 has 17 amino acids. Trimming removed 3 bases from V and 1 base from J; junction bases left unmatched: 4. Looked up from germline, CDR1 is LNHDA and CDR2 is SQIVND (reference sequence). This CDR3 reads CASSIRTSGTSYNEQFF. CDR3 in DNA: TGTGCCAGTAGTATCAGGACTAGCGGGACTTCCTACAATGAGCAGTTCTTC.

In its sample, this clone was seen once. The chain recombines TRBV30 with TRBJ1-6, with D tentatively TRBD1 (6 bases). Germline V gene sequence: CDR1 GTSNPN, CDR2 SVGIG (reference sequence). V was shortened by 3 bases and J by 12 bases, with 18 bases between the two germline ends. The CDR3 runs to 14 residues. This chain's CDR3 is CAWSPLTGTRPLHF. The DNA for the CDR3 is TGTGCCTGGAGCCCCCTTACAGGGACCCGACCCCTCCACTTT. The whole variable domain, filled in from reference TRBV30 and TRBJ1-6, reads SQTIHQWPATLVQPVGSPLSLECTVEGTSNPNLYWYRQAAGRGLQLLFYSVGIGQISSEVPQNLSASRPQDRQFILSSKKLLLSDSGFYLCAWSPLTGTRPLHFGNGTRLTVT.

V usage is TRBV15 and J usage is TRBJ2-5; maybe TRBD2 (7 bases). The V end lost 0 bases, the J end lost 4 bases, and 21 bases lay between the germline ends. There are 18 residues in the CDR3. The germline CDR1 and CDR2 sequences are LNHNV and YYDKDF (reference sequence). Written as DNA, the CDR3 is TGTGCCACCAGCAGAGATTTTGGGGGCGGGAGTACGGGAGAGACCCAGTACTTC. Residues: CATSRDFGGGSTGETQYF.

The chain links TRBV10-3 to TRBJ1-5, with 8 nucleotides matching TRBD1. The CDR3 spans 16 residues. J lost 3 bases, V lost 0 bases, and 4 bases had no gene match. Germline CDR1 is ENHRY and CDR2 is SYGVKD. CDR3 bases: TGTGCCATCAGTGAGTCCTCAGGGGGCCTCAATCAGCCCCAGCATTTT. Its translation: CAISESSGGLNQPQHF.

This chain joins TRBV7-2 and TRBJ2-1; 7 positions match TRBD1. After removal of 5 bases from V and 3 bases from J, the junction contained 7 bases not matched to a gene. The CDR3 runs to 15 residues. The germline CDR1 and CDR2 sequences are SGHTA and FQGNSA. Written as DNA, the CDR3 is TGTGCCAGCAGCCAGACAGGGATTAGCTACAATGAGCAGTTCTTC. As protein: CASSQTGISYNEQFF.

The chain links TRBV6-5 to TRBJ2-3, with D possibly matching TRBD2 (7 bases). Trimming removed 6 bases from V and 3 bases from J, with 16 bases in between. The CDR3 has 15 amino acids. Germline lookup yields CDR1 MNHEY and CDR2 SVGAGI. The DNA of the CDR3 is TGTGCCAGCAGGGAGGGGGGGGGACTGACAGATACGCAGTATTTT. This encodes CASREGGGLTDTQYF.

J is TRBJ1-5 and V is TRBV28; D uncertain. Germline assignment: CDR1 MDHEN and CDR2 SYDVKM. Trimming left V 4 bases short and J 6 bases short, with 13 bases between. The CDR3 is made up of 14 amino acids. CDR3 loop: CASSSQLRGQPQHF. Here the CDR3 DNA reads TGTGCCAGCAGTTCACAGCTCCGGGGTCAGCCCCAGCATTTT. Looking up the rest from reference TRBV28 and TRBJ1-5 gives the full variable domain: DVKVTQSSRYLVKRTGEKVFLECVQDMDHENMFWYRQDPGLGLRLIYFSYDVKMKEKGDIPEGYSVSREKKERFSLILESASTNQTSMYLCASSSQLRGQPQHFGDGTRLSIL.

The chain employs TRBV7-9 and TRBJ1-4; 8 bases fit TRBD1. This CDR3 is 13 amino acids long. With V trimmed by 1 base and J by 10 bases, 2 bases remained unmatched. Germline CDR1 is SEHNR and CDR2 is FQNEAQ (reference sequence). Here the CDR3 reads CASSLGTGGKLFF. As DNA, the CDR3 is TGTGCCAGCAGCTTAGGAACAGGGGGAAAACTGTTTTTT.

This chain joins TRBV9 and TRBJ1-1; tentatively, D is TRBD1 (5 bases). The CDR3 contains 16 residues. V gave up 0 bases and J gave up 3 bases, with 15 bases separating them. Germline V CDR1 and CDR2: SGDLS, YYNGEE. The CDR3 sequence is CASSVGLFGADTEAFF. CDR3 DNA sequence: TGTGCCAGCAGCGTAGGTCTTTTTGGGGCCGACACTGAAGCTTTCTTT.

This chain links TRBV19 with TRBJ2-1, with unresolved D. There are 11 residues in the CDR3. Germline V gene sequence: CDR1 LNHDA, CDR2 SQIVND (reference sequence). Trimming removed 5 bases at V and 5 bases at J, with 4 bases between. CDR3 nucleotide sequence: TGTGCCAGTAGTCGCAACAATGAGCAGTTCTTC. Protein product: CASSRNNEQFF.